This entry describes one T cell receptor beta chain. These data are taken from a study of blood T cell repertoires in COVID-19. Whole-study context: T cells, B-cell-depleted T cells, or PBMCs supplied cDNA or gDNA.

Germline assignment: CDR1 MNHEY and CDR2 SVGAGI. Between the trimmed V and J ends, which lost 7 bases and 1 base, there was a span of 9 bases. There are 13 residues in the CDR3. Original analysis: Amplifying reference gene primers gave estimates of nucleated cell counts. Assay: immunoSEQ multiplex PCR; the TCRdb copy retains only in-frame clones and omits some. D and trimming come from the DNA, and the V and J calls and clone size come from that table. Among some 38,000 clones, 75% to 90% were seen once, and the ten largest hold roughly 45%. This chain links TRBV6-5 with TRBJ2-3; unclear D gene. This TCR was sampled from a man aged 55 to 70 with active or convalescent COVID-19. The source material was peripheral blood. Written as DNA, the CDR3 is TGTGCCAGCACCCAACCGGGCACAGATACGCAGTATTTT. Translation gives CASTQPGTDTQYF.